The rows below give T cell receptor beta chains drawn from one sample of a study of blood T cells in healthy people across ages. One entry per CDR3 protein, called by TCRdb with MiXCR from the 5' RACE reads. This sample carries around 820,000 distinct CDR3 sequences, around 25% of them seen once, and the ten largest clones take more than 3%. This sample was shared with a second study, whose subject was T cells of mothers and their children.

The source material was blood. Source of these receptors: a boy younger than 18 in good health. The CDR3 runs from the conserved cysteine through the conserved F or W. The D gene is left open where the match is weak. Size is stated for part of the rows, as once, few or many counts, or as a class when the clone is expanded.

d_call j_call clone_size v_call cdr3_nt cdr3_aa
- TRBJ1-2 few TRBV15 TGTGCCACCAGCGCACCGAGCCTGGGGGGCTACACCTTC CATSAPSLGGYTF
TRBD2 TRBJ2-2 few TRBV20-1 TGCAGTGCTCGACTAGCGGGCCACACCGGGGAGCTGTTTTTT CSARLAGHTGELFF
TRBD1 TRBJ2-7 - TRBV2 TGTGCCAGCACCATTACGGACAGGGCCCCCTCGCACGAGCAGTACTTC CASTITDRAPSHEQYF
TRBD1 TRBJ2-7 - TRBV29-1 TGCAGCGTCGAGACAGGGGGCGGGTACGAGCAGTACTTC CSVETGGGYEQYF
- TRBJ1-5 many TRBV15 TGTAGCAATCAGCCCCAGCATTTT CSNQPQHF
- TRBJ1-1 - TRBV6-1 TGTGCCAGCAAAAGAGGAGGAAACACTGAAGCTTTCTTT CASKRGGNTEAFF
TRBD2 TRBJ2-5 few TRBV5-1 TGCGCCAGCAGCTTCGCCGGGACTAGCGACCATGAAGCGCAGTACTTC CASSFAGTSDHEAQYF
- TRBJ2-1 few TRBV5-1 TGCGCCAGCAGCCTGATGGACCTCGGGAATGAGCAGTTCTTC CASSLMDLGNEQFF
TRBD2 TRBJ2-5 - TRBV12-3/TRBV12-4 TGTGCCAGCCTCCCCCCTGCGGCGGGGGAATGGGAGACCCAGTACTTC CASLPPAAGEWETQYF
- TRBJ2-4 few TRBV28 TGTGCCAGCAGTTCCTATCTAGCCAAAAACATTCAGTACTTC CASSSYLAKNIQYF
TRBD1 TRBJ2-1 - TRBV7-8 TGTGCCAGCAGCTTAGTACTTGTGAGACAGGGGGCATATGAGCAGCTCTTC CASSLVLVRQGAYEQLF
- TRBJ2-3 - TRBV7-2 TGTGCCAGCAGCTTCGACCGGTGGACAGATACGCAGTATTTT CASSFDRWTDTQYF
TRBD2 TRBJ2-7 - TRBV6-5 TGTGCCAGCAGTTCCCTGGGAGGGAGGGCTAGATACGAGCAGTACTTC CASSSLGGRARYEQYF
TRBD1 TRBJ1-4 few TRBV7-9 TGTGCCAGCAGCTCCATGGGACAGGGGGCTAATGAAAAACTGTTTTTT CASSSMGQGANEKLFF
- TRBJ2-3 - TRBV6-1 TGTGCCAGCAGAGGAGAGCTGTACACAGATACGCAGTATTTT CASRGELYTDTQYF
TRBD1 TRBJ2-3 - TRBV5-6 TGTGCCAGCAGGCATAATGGACAGGAGCCAGATACGCAGTATTTT CASRHNGQEPDTQYF
- TRBJ2-3 once TRBV5-1 TGCGCCAGCAGCCACATGGCCAGTAGCACAGATACGCAGTATTTT CASSHMASSTDTQYF
- TRBJ1-1 few TRBV7-2 TGTGCCAGCAGCTGGGGGGGCGCGGGGAAGGATGAAGCTTTCTTT CASSWGGAGKDEAFF
- TRBJ2-5 few TRBV7-9 TGTGCCAACAATACCGGGACACCCCAAGAGACCCAGTACTTC CANNTGTPQETQYF
TRBD1 TRBJ1-5 - TRBV29-1 TGCAGCGTTTTGACAGGGTCTTATCAGCCCCAGCATTTT CSVLTGSYQPQHF
TRBD1 TRBJ1-1 few TRBV6-5 TGTGCCAGCAGTTACGGACAGGGGGCAGCTTTCTTT CASSYGQGAAFF
- TRBJ2-5 - TRBV10-3 TGTGCCACTCGAGTAGCAGCCCAAGAGACCCAGTACTTC CATRVAAQETQYF
- TRBJ1-2 - TRBV28 TGTGCCAGCAGTTTAAGGACCAGTGGCTACACCTTC CASSLRTSGYTF
- TRBJ1-1 - TRBV7-9 TGTGCCAGCAGCTTAGAAGGGGCAGACACTGAAGCTTTCTTT CASSLEGADTEAFF
TRBD2 TRBJ2-5 - TRBV3-1 TGTGCCAGCAGCAAAGGGCCTAGCGGGGTCTCGGGGACCCAGTACTTC CASSKGPSGVSGTQYF
TRBD1 TRBJ1-5 few TRBV6-6 TGTGCCAGCAGTTCCGGACAGGGGGCGGGCAATCAGCCCCAGCATTTT CASSSGQGAGNQPQHF
TRBD2 TRBJ2-1 few TRBV6-6 TGTGCCAGCAGGCCCACTAGCGGAACCTACAATGAGCAGTTCTTC CASRPTSGTYNEQFF
- TRBJ1-2 - TRBV9 TGTGCCAGCAGCGATCCTCTACGACCTAGTGGTGGCTACACCTTC CASSDPLRPSGGYTF
TRBD2 TRBJ2-7 - TRBV7-9 TGTGCCAGCAGCATGACTAGCGGGAATGACGAGCAGTACTTC CASSMTSGNDEQYF
TRBD2 TRBJ2-7 many TRBV3-1 TGTGCCAGCAGCCAAGAGGGGCTAGCGGGGGCCTACGAGCAGTACTTC CASSQEGLAGAYEQYF
- TRBJ2-7 - TRBV6-6 TGTGCCAGCAGTGACAGCAGCAGCTACGAGCAGTACTTC CASSDSSSYEQYF
TRBD1 TRBJ1-5 - TRBV15 TGTGCCACCAGCAGAGATGTTTACGGCCCAGGGGGTCAGCCCCAGCATTTT CATSRDVYGPGGQPQHF
TRBD2 TRBJ2-3 few TRBV20-1 TGCAGTGCTAGGCCTAGCGGGAGCACAGATACGCAGTATTTT CSARPSGSTDTQYF
- TRBJ2-6 - TRBV9 TGTGCCAGCAGCGCCGACCGGGACAACCCCGCGAGGGGGGCCAACGTCCTGACTTTC CASSADRDNPARGANVLTF
- TRBJ2-2 few TRBV15 TGTGCCACCAGCAGACTCCCTGGGCGGGCGGTGAACACCGGGGAGCTGTTTTTT CATSRLPGRAVNTGELFF
- TRBJ2-1 - TRBV7-8 TGTGCCAGCAGCCTACCTTCGGGGCGGACAGCTAACAATGAGCAGTTCTTC CASSLPSGRTANNEQFF
TRBD1 TRBJ2-1 - TRBV7-2 TGTGCCAGCAGCAGGGGGTGGGCAGGGGGCTTGAATGAGCAGTTCTTC CASSRGWAGGLNEQFF
- TRBJ2-1 few TRBV28 TGTGCCAGCAGAGGAGGGTTGGGCGATGAGCAGTTCTTC CASRGGLGDEQFF
- TRBJ1-2 few TRBV6-4 TGTGCCAGCAGTGACGACCTAACCTCCCCACGGGGCTACACCTTC CASSDDLTSPRGYTF
TRBD2 TRBJ2-7 - TRBV9 TGTGCCAGCAGCGGTGAGACTAGCGGGGACTCCTACGAGCAGTACTTC CASSGETSGDSYEQYF
TRBD2 TRBJ2-1 few TRBV4-1 TGCGCCAGCAGCCAAGGACTAGCCGGGACTAGCTTACCAACCCGGCAGTTCTTC CASSQGLAGTSLPTRQFF
TRBD1 TRBJ2-3 - TRBV7-9 TGTGCCAGCGGACAAAACAGGGGTCTCACAGATACGCAGTATTTT CASGQNRGLTDTQYF
- TRBJ2-3 - TRBV20-1 TGCAGTGCTAGACCAAGCGACACAGATACGCAGTATTTT CSARPSDTDTQYF
- TRBJ1-6 - TRBV6-5 TGTGCCAGCCGGTGGCAGGTCTATAATTCACCCCTCCACTTT CASRWQVYNSPLHF
- TRBJ2-1 few TRBV6-2/TRBV6-3 TGTGCCAGCAGTTACTATGGGGATGAGCAGTTCTTC CASSYYGDEQFF
- TRBJ1-1 - TRBV5-1 TGCGCCAGCTCCCCACCTCAGGCGGCGGGAACAACTGAAGCTTTCTTT CASSPPQAAGTTEAFF
TRBD1 TRBJ2-7 - TRBV20-1 TGCAGTGCAGAGGACAGGGACCAATCCTACGAGCAGTACTTC CSAEDRDQSYEQYF
- TRBJ2-4 - TRBV6-2/TRBV6-3 TGTGCCAGCAGTCCCAACCCGGGACTTTACATTAAAGCCAAAAACATTCAGTACTTC CASSPNPGLYIKAKNIQYF
TRBD1 TRBJ1-5 - TRBV20-1 TGCAGTGCTAGGGGGGGGAACACAGGGGATAGTCAGCCCCAGCATTTT CSARGGNTGDSQPQHF
- TRBJ2-3 few TRBV7-2 TGTGCCAGCAGCTCCCCGCTACTAGCAGTCAGGGATACGCAGTATTTT CASSSPLLAVRDTQYF